Below, 17 T cell receptor beta chains from the same sample are listed, as sequenced in a study of regulatory T cells in long-lasting Graves disease. The TCR beta library used iRepertoire HTBI primers with Arm-PCR amplification of CDR3. TCRdb reprocessed the multiplex PCR reads via MiXCR and lists one record per CDR3 protein. Counted here are roughly 380,000 distinct CDR3 sequences, roughly 16% occurring once; the ten biggest clones make up 22%. As for time point: newly diagnosed GD, antithyroid drugs for less than 3 months. Construction of the TCR library relied on RNA isolated from PBMCs. Sequenced material: peripheral blood mononuclear cells (PBMCs), taken at new diagnosis, from a patient treated with antithyroid drugs. Receptor source: a female donor with Graves disease.

This clonotype was observed at least ten times. The chain joins TRBV9 to TRBJ1-6; 9 nucleotides line up with TRBD1. CDR1 is SGDLS and CDR2 is YYNGEE in the germline V gene. The J segment lost 5 bases and the V segment lost 3 bases, leaving 3 bases of the junction unmatched. This CDR3 contains 15 residues. Written as DNA, the CDR3 is TGTGCCAGCAGCGCTCGGACAGGGGATAATTCACCCCTCCACTTT. Translated: CASSARTGDNSPLHF.

V is TRBV7-9 and J is TRBJ1-3; 7 nucleotides agree with TRBD1. The CDR3 covers 18 residues. Germline CDR1 SEHNR, CDR2 FQNEAQ (reference sequence). The V segment lost 2 bases and the J segment 0 bases; nucleotides outside the gene matches: 10. DNA of the CDR3: TGTGCCAGCAGCTTAATTGGTGGACAGGAGTCCTCTGGAAACACCATATATTTT. This sequence encodes CASSLIGGQESSGNTIYF.

The V call is TRBV6-1, the J call TRBJ2-7; D ambiguous. CDR1 MNHNS and CDR2 SASEGT come from the germline V gene. V gave up 7 bases and J gave up 5 bases, with 9 bases separating them. The CDR3 is 11 amino acids. The DNA for the CDR3 is TGTGCCAGCACCCGTGGGAACGAGCAGTACTTC. It is translated as CASTRGNEQYF.

The table lists this clonotype with many counts. The rearrangement links TRBV7-2 to TRBJ2-3; TRBD2 agrees at 13 bases. V lost 1 base and J lost 0; bases outside the gene matches: 4. Germline V CDR1 and CDR2: SGHTA, FQGNSA. The CDR3 is made up of 18 amino acids. In DNA form, the CDR3 reads TGTGCCAGCAGCTTAGAACTAGCGGGAGGGCTGAGCACAGATACGCAGTATTTT. Residues: CASSLELAGGLSTDTQYF.

This clonotype occurred many times. This chain links TRBV11-2 with TRBJ2-1; weak D call: TRBD1 (5 bases). Germline CDR1 and CDR2: SGHAT and FQNNGV. V lost 5 bases and J 3 bases, leaving 17 bases between the germline ends. The CDR3 has 16 residues. CDR3 nucleotides: TGTGCCAGCAGCAAAAGTAGGGGCGGCTTCTACAATGAGCAGTTCTTC. Encoded protein: CASSKSRGGFYNEQFF.

This clonotype was picked up many times. The rearrangement uses TRBV10-3 and TRBJ2-5; 8 bases agree with TRBD1. This CDR3 comprises 14 residues. J was trimmed by 1 base and V by 6 bases; bases with no gene match: 4. CDR1 is ENHRY, CDR2 SYGVKD, per germline. CDR3 sequence reads: CAIRVGQGQETQYF. The CDR3 DNA sequence: TGTGCCATCAGGGTTGGACAGGGCCAAGAGACCCAGTACTTC.

The sample holds many counts of this clonotype. V and J are TRBV7-3 and TRBJ2-1; 10 bases map to TRBD2. This CDR3 has 17 residues. V gave up 2 bases and J gave up 2 bases; unmatched junction bases: 6. CDR1 is SGHTA and CDR2 is FQGTGA in the germline V gene. The CDR3 spells CASSLRASGGAYNEQFF. CDR3 DNA sequence: TGTGCCAGCAGCTTACGGGCTAGCGGGGGTGCCTACAATGAGCAGTTCTTC. Full variable domain (rest looked up from reference TRBV7-3 and TRBJ2-1): GAGVSQTPSNKVTEKGKYVELRCDPISGHTALYWYRQSLGQGPEFLIYFQGTGAADDSGLPNDRFFAVRPEGSVSTLKIQRTERGDSAVYLCASSLRASGGAYNEQFFGPGTRLTVL.

In regard to this clonotype: A much larger clone is a single base away; this may be a read error. The rearrangement joins TRBV24-1 to TRBJ2-7; TRBD1 agrees at 8 bases. Germline loops: CDR1 KGHDR, CDR2 SFDVKD. The CDR3 has 14 residues. V trimming: 4 bases; J trimming: 3 bases; junction bases outside the gene matches: 4. CDR3 loop: CATSDPDRDYEQYF. CDR3 bases: TGTGCCACCAGTGACCCGGACAGGGACTACGAGCAGTACTTC.

This clonotype has at least ten counts. The V and J genes are TRBV24-1 and TRBJ2-6; tentatively, D is TRBD1 (5 bases). CDR3 length equals 19 residues. Germline V gene sequence: CDR1 KGHDR, CDR2 SFDVKD. Between the trimmed V and J ends, which lost 3 bases and 0 bases, there was a span of 17 bases. As DNA, the CDR3 is TGTGCCACCAGTGATAGTCGACAGCACCTTGCCTCTGGGGCCAACGTCCTGACTTTC. Its protein is CATSDSRQHLASGANVLTF.

Only a few counts were recorded for this clonotype. The chain has TRBV30 and TRBJ2-4; 7 bases fit TRBD1. Losses at the gene ends were 0 bases for V and 4 bases for J; bases not matched to a gene: 12. CDR1 is GTSNPN, CDR2 SVGIG, per germline (reference sequence). There are 17 residues in the CDR3. The CDR3 coding sequence is TGTGCCTGGAGTGTACTGTGGGTTGACAGGGAAAAAAACATTCAGTACTTC. Protein product: CAWSVLWVDREKNIQYF.

This clonotype was observed at least ten times. The V call is TRBV12-3 or TRBV12-4, the J call TRBJ1-1, with TRBD1 identical over 7 bases. The CDR3 spans 14 residues. Trimming cost V 3 bases and J 5 bases; bases outside gene matches: 6. The CDR3 bases are TGTGCCAGCAGTTTGAACAGGGGCCGGACTGAAGCTTTCTTT. It encodes CASSLNRGRTEAFF.

This clonotype was seen ten or more times. The chain employs TRBV7-2 and TRBJ2-7; no reliable D call. Trimming took 1 base from V and 2 from J, leaving 9 bases between them. Germline V gene data show CDR1 as SGHTA and CDR2 as FQGNSA. This CDR3 is 14 amino acids long. The DNA of the CDR3 is TGTGCCAGCAGCTTAGGTTGGGTGGCCTACGAGCAGTACTTC. Its protein product is CASSLGWVAYEQYF.

The chain carries TRBV27 and TRBJ1-5; 9 nucleotides line up with TRBD1. Germline CDR1 and CDR2: MNHEY and SMNVEV (reference sequence). The CDR3 runs 12 residues. V lost 6 bases and J lost 7; bases outside the gene matches: 1. CDR3 in amino acids: CASRQGAQPQHF. As DNA, the CDR3 is TGTGCCAGCAGACAGGGGGCACAGCCCCAGCATTTT.

This clonotype was counted ten times or more. The V gene is TRBV5-1, the J gene TRBJ2-3; 16 bases fit TRBD2. CDR3 length equals 18 residues. Trimming cost V 3 bases and J 8 bases; bases outside gene matches: 12. Germline-derived CDR1 and CDR2 are SGHRS and YFSETQ. The DNA for the CDR3 is TGCGCCAGCAGCTCCACCGGGACTAGCGGGGGGGCAACATCTACGCAGTATTTT. Translation gives CASSSTGTSGGATSTQYF.

This clonotype was seen at least ten times. The chain recombines TRBV28 with TRBJ2-7; 11 nucleotides line up with TRBD2. Germline V gives CDR1 MDHEN, CDR2 SYDVKM. This CDR3 comprises 15 residues. After removal of 6 bases from V and 2 bases from J, the junction contained 6 bases not matched to a gene. This CDR3 is CASSPGLAVPYEQYF. CDR3 coding DNA: TGTGCCAGCAGCCCGGGACTAGCGGTGCCCTACGAGCAGTACTTC.

Many counts were recorded for this clonotype. This CDR3 reads CASNPYRQETQYF. CDR3 nucleotides: TGTGCCAGCAATCCATACCGCCAAGAGACCCAGTACTTC. The V gene is TRBV2, the J gene TRBJ2-5; unclear D gene. CDR3 size: 13 residues. Germline CDR1 SNHLY, CDR2 FYNNEI. Trimming cost V 7 bases and J 1 base, with 10 bases left between them.

The V gene is TRBV5-6, the J gene TRBJ2-3, with 11 positions matching TRBD1. The CDR3 runs 15 residues. V lost 2 bases and J lost 4; bases outside the gene matches: 3. CDR1 and CDR2 from the germline V gene are SGHDT and YYEEEE. The DNA of the CDR3 is TGTGCCAGCAGCTTCGGGACAGGGGGGCCAGATACGCAGTATTTT. It translates to CASSFGTGGPDTQYF.